This is a list of T cell receptor beta chains from one sample in a study of blood T cell repertoires in COVID-19. The method was immunoSEQ multiplex PCR; TCRdb's version includes in-frame clones alone and lacks a portion of them. The sample lists fewer than 350,000 clones, 81% occurring once. The sequencing sample was made of peripheral blood. Source of these receptors: a woman aged 55-69 years with active or convalescent COVID-19. Each CDR3 is given without its conserved first and last residue. The order of the fields is V gene, J gene, D gene, CDR3 length, CDR3 protein. The D gene is left open where the match is weak.

V gene: TRBV5-1
J gene: TRBJ2-1
D gene: -
CDR3 length: 10
CDR3 protein: ASSGEEDEQF

V gene: TRBV7-8
J gene: TRBJ2-3
D gene: TRBD2
CDR3 length: 13
CDR3 protein: ASSLGGGGTDTQY

V gene: TRBV27
J gene: TRBJ1-1
D gene: TRBD1
CDR3 length: 12
CDR3 protein: ASRRDSLNTEAF

V gene: TRBV19
J gene: TRBJ2-1
D gene: TRBD2
CDR3 length: 13
CDR3 protein: ASSPPGLGGNEQF

V gene: TRBV19
J gene: TRBJ1-2
D gene: TRBD1
CDR3 length: 13
CDR3 protein: ASSKPGQGHYGYT

V gene: TRBV4-3
J gene: TRBJ2-3
D gene: -
CDR3 length: 15
CDR3 protein: ASSQGHRLVFTDTQY

V gene: TRBV7-3
J gene: TRBJ2-3
D gene: TRBD2
CDR3 length: 13
CDR3 protein: ASSHRGGRTDTQY

V gene: TRBV6-1
J gene: TRBJ2-7
D gene: -
CDR3 length: 12
CDR3 protein: ASSTGRGAYEQY

V gene: TRBV11-2
J gene: TRBJ2-1
D gene: TRBD2
CDR3 length: 13
CDR3 protein: ASSLESGGRSEQF

V gene: TRBV7-2
J gene: TRBJ1-4
D gene: -
CDR3 length: 12
CDR3 protein: AGHLGSSNEKLF

V gene: TRBV12-3/TRBV12-4
J gene: TRBJ2-7
D gene: -
CDR3 length: 11
CDR3 protein: ASSFTATYEQY

V gene: TRBV18
J gene: TRBJ2-1
D gene: TRBD2
CDR3 length: 14
CDR3 protein: ASSPLSGGGRNEQF

V gene: TRBV7-8
J gene: TRBJ2-2
D gene: TRBD2
CDR3 length: 14
CDR3 protein: ASSLGGGSNTGELF

V gene: TRBV4-3
J gene: TRBJ1-6
D gene: -
CDR3 length: 13
CDR3 protein: ASSQDQGFNSPLH

V gene: TRBV7-2
J gene: TRBJ2-7
D gene: TRBD2
CDR3 length: 13
CDR3 protein: ASSSSGGKPYEQY

V gene: TRBV7-2
J gene: TRBJ2-7
D gene: TRBD1
CDR3 length: 13
CDR3 protein: ASSPGQAYVGEQY

V gene: TRBV11-2
J gene: TRBJ1-2
D gene: TRBD1
CDR3 length: 14
CDR3 protein: ASSRSRDRGRYGYT

V gene: TRBV12-5
J gene: TRBJ1-4
D gene: TRBD1
CDR3 length: 17
CDR3 protein: ASGLEGADRGLTNEKLF

V gene: TRBV6-2/TRBV6-3
J gene: TRBJ2-7
D gene: TRBD1
CDR3 length: 12
CDR3 protein: ASSRDRFSYEQY

V gene: TRBV14
J gene: TRBJ1-1
D gene: -
CDR3 length: 12
CDR3 protein: ASSQARGGSEAF

V gene: TRBV20-1
J gene: TRBJ2-2
D gene: -
CDR3 length: 13
CDR3 protein: SASLGAVNTGELF

V gene: TRBV5-4
J gene: TRBJ1-5
D gene: -
CDR3 length: 11
CDR3 protein: ASSLDRDQPQH

V gene: TRBV5-4
J gene: TRBJ2-2
D gene: -
CDR3 length: 12
CDR3 protein: ASSGGPNTGELF

V gene: TRBV5-6
J gene: TRBJ1-5
D gene: -
CDR3 length: 12
CDR3 protein: ASSLNRDNQPQH

V gene: TRBV4-3
J gene: TRBJ2-2
D gene: -
CDR3 length: 16
CDR3 protein: ASSQDFGGTAVTGELF

V gene: TRBV5-1
J gene: TRBJ2-1
D gene: TRBD2
CDR3 length: 13
CDR3 protein: ASSLTSGGLNEQF

V gene: TRBV6-5
J gene: TRBJ2-5
D gene: TRBD1
CDR3 length: 13
CDR3 protein: ASRVPGGSQETQY

V gene: TRBV11-2
J gene: TRBJ1-1
D gene: -
CDR3 length: 13
CDR3 protein: ASRLYRESPTEAF

V gene: TRBV30
J gene: TRBJ2-1
D gene: TRBD2
CDR3 length: 13
CDR3 protein: AWSVGTSGGNEQF

V gene: TRBV24-1
J gene: TRBJ1-5
D gene: TRBD1
CDR3 length: 16
CDR3 protein: ATSDFRTGTGGNQPQH

V gene: TRBV27
J gene: TRBJ1-2
D gene: TRBD1
CDR3 length: 12
CDR3 protein: ASSWAQGYYGYT

V gene: TRBV5-4
J gene: TRBJ2-7
D gene: -
CDR3 length: 12
CDR3 protein: ASSFDTSSYEQY

V gene: TRBV4-3
J gene: TRBJ1-2
D gene: -
CDR3 length: 11
CDR3 protein: ASSQDRGGGYT

V gene: TRBV7-6
J gene: TRBJ2-6
D gene: TRBD2
CDR3 length: 16
CDR3 protein: ASSFYSGGDSGANVLT

V gene: TRBV4-1
J gene: TRBJ1-1
D gene: -
CDR3 length: 16
CDR3 protein: ASSQVQQGRFMNTEAF

V gene: TRBV10-3
J gene: TRBJ1-1
D gene: TRBD1
CDR3 length: 14
CDR3 protein: AISESPGQGATEAF

V gene: TRBV20-1
J gene: TRBJ2-2
D gene: -
CDR3 length: 11
CDR3 protein: SASWPSTGELF

V gene: TRBV5-4
J gene: TRBJ2-3
D gene: TRBD1
CDR3 length: 13
CDR3 protein: ASSSRQGGTDTQY

V gene: TRBV29-1
J gene: TRBJ1-1
D gene: -
CDR3 length: 12
CDR3 protein: SVVPGPVNTEAF

V gene: TRBV10-3
J gene: TRBJ2-1
D gene: TRBD2
CDR3 length: 14
CDR3 protein: AISEPTSGGLNEQF

V gene: TRBV19
J gene: TRBJ2-7
D gene: -
CDR3 length: 10
CDR3 protein: ASRNQGYEQY

V gene: TRBV20-1
J gene: TRBJ2-1
D gene: TRBD2
CDR3 length: 13
CDR3 protein: SASLAGGLYNEQF

V gene: TRBV2
J gene: TRBJ1-3
D gene: -
CDR3 length: 11
CDR3 protein: ASRDDRGNTIY

V gene: TRBV28
J gene: TRBJ1-1
D gene: -
CDR3 length: 13
CDR3 protein: ASSPPRPGIPGAF

V gene: TRBV24-1
J gene: TRBJ2-3
D gene: -
CDR3 length: 10
CDR3 protein: ATSDSGDTQY

V gene: TRBV5-1
J gene: TRBJ1-5
D gene: -
CDR3 length: 13
CDR3 protein: ASSLGGGRLQPQH